This T cell receptor (beta chain) was recorded in a study of preoperative IRX-2 immunotherapy in early breast cancer. From germline, CDR1 is KGHSH and CDR2 LQKENI. The CDR3 loop spans 16 amino acids. Germline trimming cut 4 bases from V and 4 bases from J; bases unmatched to any gene: 8. As for treatment: preoperative locoregional IRX-2 cytokine immunotherapy. Profiling relied on immunoSEQ multiplex PCR, and the TCRdb table lists in-frame clones only, not all of them. This table holds under 50,000 clones, around 82% found once. The sample here was lymph node tissue, taken after IRX-2 immunotherapy. V and J are TRBV18 and TRBJ2-3; TRBD1 aligns across 10 bases. The source of this sequence is a human donor with breast cancer. In DNA form, the CDR3 reads TGTGCCAGCTCACGAACGGGGGACAGGGGACCAGATACGCAGTATTTT. Translating gives CASSRTGDRGPDTQYF.